One T cell receptor beta chain is described in this entry. Naive CD8 cells lacked CD45RO, underwent positive selection for CCR7 and left out terminally differentiated effector memory CD45RA+ cells. This sample is part of a study of shared clonotypes between healthy human individuals. This CDR3 comprises 14 residues. Germline-derived CDR1 and CDR2 are MNHEY and SMNVEV (reference sequence). V was trimmed by 3 bases and J by 3 bases, leaving 11 bases between them. Repertoires were generated with immunoSEQ multiplex PCR, while TCRdb's copy carries only in-frame clones and drops some. The sample shows around 1.9 million clones, just under 95% of them seen only once.

The V and J genes are TRBV27 and TRBJ1-1; a possible D gene is TRBD1 (6 bases). The origin of this receptor is a man aged 18 to 30 in good health. Some clones in this sample may be carry-over from other donors' samples. The sequencing sample was made of naive CD8+ T cells from PBMCs. Here the CDR3 DNA reads TGTGCCAGCAGTTTGTCCAGGGGTGACACTGAAGCTTTCTTT. It encodes CASSLSRGDTEAFF.